Shown below are 20 T cell receptor beta chains from a single sample sequenced in a study of cytomegalovirus exposure and HLA in healthy donors (dated by TCRdb to 2016 to 2017). Library creation used the immunoSEQ multiplex PCR assay. For the multiplex PCR, a mixture combining 60 forward primers for TCR Vbeta segments and 13 reverse primers for TCR Jbeta segments was used. TCRdb took over this immuneACCESS table, retaining in-frame rearrangements with V and J assigned. Such tables are incomplete; in checked studies, under half of the missing clones stem from an unresolved V gene, and the remainder is unexplained. The sample records around 100,000 clones, roughly 83% of which are singletons. 2.1% of the sample rests with the top ten. Sequences were obtained from PBMCs. These receptors originate from a man aged 18 to 30 in good health and CMV-seronegative.

This clone was seen just once. J is TRBJ2-3 and V is TRBV27; D perhaps matches TRBD2 (6 bases). The V gene's germline CDR1 is MNHEY and CDR2 SMNVEV (reference sequence). Trimming took 0 bases from V and 2 from J, leaving 18 bases between them. The CDR3 loop spans 18 amino acids. The CDR3 reads CASSLSIAGRSVTDTQYF. For the CDR3, the DNA is TGTGCCAGCAGTTTATCGATCGCGGGAAGGTCAGTCACAGATACGCAGTATTTT.

The J gene is TRBJ2-1, the V gene TRBV7-9, with 10 bases lining up with TRBD2. Germline CDR1 is SEHNR and CDR2 is FQNEAQ (reference sequence). This CDR3 has 18 amino acids. V trimming: 2 bases; J trimming: 0 bases; junction bases outside the gene matches: 7. In DNA form, the CDR3 reads TGTGCCAGCAGCTTACCTAGCGGGAGTTCTCCCTCCTACAATGAGCAGTTCTTC. It encodes CASSLPSGSSPSYNEQFF.

This chain links TRBV2 with TRBJ2-7; 15 bases map to TRBD2. Trimming at V came to 7 bases and at J to 8 bases, leaving 9 bases not matched to a gene. The CDR3 extends over 15 amino acids. Germline V gives CDR1 SNHLY, CDR2 FYNNEI. The CDR3 DNA sequence: TGTGCCAGCAAGACCCAAGGACTAGCGGGAGGGAAGCAGTACTTC. It encodes CASKTQGLAGGKQYF.

The chain has TRBV25-1 and TRBJ2-6; TRBD2 might be the D (5 bases). CDR1 and CDR2 from the germline V gene are MGHDK and SYGVNS. This CDR3 contains 15 residues. The germline V and J ends were trimmed by 7 bases and 1 base, with 11 bases remaining between them. The CDR3 DNA reads as TGTGCCAGCACCGCTGCGGGTTCTGGGGCCAACGTCCTGACTTTC. This encodes CASTAAGSGANVLTF.

V and J are TRBV28 and TRBJ1-1; D unclear. This CDR3 comprises 13 residues. Trimming removed 10 bases at V and 2 bases at J, with 14 bases between. Germline lookup yields CDR1 MDHEN and CDR2 SYDVKM. Here the CDR3 reads CAIGAVVNTEAFF. The CDR3 region has the DNA TGTGCCATCGGAGCGGTGGTAAACACTGAAGCTTTCTTT.

Comments on this clone: Distinct nucleotide sequences in the sample also encode this CDR3. V is TRBV7-9 and J is TRBJ2-7; TRBD2 matches at 7 bases. Germline CDR1 reads SEHNR; CDR2 reads FQNEAQ (reference sequence). CDR3 length equals 14 residues. V was pared by 5 bases and J by 2 bases, with 6 bases of the junction left unmatched. DNA of the CDR3: TGTGCCAGCAGCCTCGGCGGGAGAACCTACGAGCAGTACTTC. Translation: CASSLGGRTYEQYF.

This clone was seen once. The chain couples TRBV7-2 to TRBJ2-1; D unclear. CDR1 SGHTA and CDR2 FQGNSA come from the germline V gene. With 2 bases removed from V and 6 bases from J, the gap between germline ends came to 5 bases. The CDR3 totals 12 residues. CDR3: CASSLTGNEQFF. The DNA of the CDR3 is TGTGCCAGCAGCTTAACCGGCAATGAGCAGTTCTTC.

The chain combines TRBV25-1 with TRBJ2-7, with D unresolved. The V and J ends lost 0 bases and 3 bases respectively, with 3 bases between them. The CDR3 runs to 12 residues. CDR1 is MGHDK, CDR2 SYGVNS, per germline. This CDR3 reads CASSEYNYEQYF. The CDR3 nucleotides are TGTGCCAGCAGTGAATATAACTACGAGCAGTACTTC.

The rearrangement uses TRBV9 and TRBJ1-3; D gene ambiguous. Trimming removed 0 bases at V and 3 bases at J, with 10 bases between. Germline CDR1 is SGDLS and CDR2 is YYNGEE. The CDR3 totals 15 residues. The chain's CDR3 is CASSVGGGGGNTIYF. In nucleotides, the CDR3 is TGTGCCAGCAGCGTAGGGGGTGGAGGTGGAAACACCATATATTTT.

This clone was observed once. The V gene is TRBV11-3, the J gene TRBJ2-1, with TRBD2 identical over 16 bases. Trimming at V came to 5 bases and at J to 10 bases, leaving 5 bases not matched to a gene. CDR1 and CDR2 (germline): SGHNT, YENEEA. This CDR3 contains 15 residues. The CDR3 DNA follows: TGTGCCAGCAGCATTGGGACTAGCGGGAGGGAGGAGCAGTTCTTC. It specifies CASSIGTSGREEQFF.

The chain combines TRBV5-1 with TRBJ2-1, with TRBD2 matching 11 bases. This CDR3 comprises 16 residues. From germline, CDR1 is SGHRS and CDR2 YFSETQ. V lost 1 base and J lost 8; bases outside the gene matches: 8. The CDR3 nucleotides read TGCGCCAGCAGCTTGACAACTAGCGGGAGATACGATGAGCAGTTCTTC. Translated, it gives CASSLTTSGRYDEQFF.

This sequence joins TRBV30 and TRBJ1-5; 11 bases are shared with TRBD1. Germline V CDR1 and CDR2: GTSNPN, SVGIG (reference sequence). The CDR3 totals 16 residues. J was trimmed by 2 bases and V by 2 bases; bases with no gene match: 5. The CDR3 nucleotides are TGTGCCTGGAGTAAGGACAGGGGGCCGGGCAATCAGCCCCAGCATTTT. Amino acid sequence: CAWSKDRGPGNQPQHF.

This clone was recorded a few times. The rearrangement links TRBV5-1 to TRBJ2-1, with a possible D match to TRBD2 (6 bases). The CDR3 is 14 amino acids. The germline V and J ends were trimmed by 7 bases and 4 bases, with 15 bases remaining between them. The germline CDR1 and CDR2 sequences are SGHRS and YFSETQ. CDR3 bases: TGCGCCAGCCGCATTCGGGAGAGTTACAATGAGCAGTTCTTC. Protein product: CASRIRESYNEQFF.

The chain has TRBV28 and TRBJ2-1, with TRBD1 identical over 7 bases. The junction had 4 bases not matched to a gene; V was cut back by 3 bases and J by 2 bases. Per germline, CDR1 MDHEN and CDR2 SYDVKM. The CDR3 runs to 15 residues. The CDR3 is CASSFRDRTYNEQFF. CDR3 sequence (DNA): TGTGCCAGCAGTTTCCGGGACAGAACCTACAATGAGCAGTTCTTC.

This clone turned up a few times. The chain joins TRBV30 to TRBJ2-3; 8 positions match TRBD1. The J segment lost 4 bases and the V segment lost 5 bases, leaving 5 bases of the junction unmatched. The CDR3 length is 13 residues. CDR1 GTSNPN and CDR2 SVGIG come from the germline V gene (reference sequence). The CDR3 here is CAWDQGAADTQYF. The CDR3 DNA is TGTGCCTGGGACCAGGGGGCTGCAGATACGCAGTATTTT. Full variable domain (outside the CDR3, taken from reference TRBV30 and TRBJ2-3): SQTIHQWPATLVQPVGSPLSLECTVEGTSNPNLYWYRQAAGRGLQLLFYSVGIGQISSEVPQNLSASRPQDRQFILSSKKLLLSDSGFYLCAWDQGAADTQYFGPGTRLTVL.

With regard to this clone: In the same sample, other DNA sequences code for this CDR3. The chain links TRBV10-3 to TRBJ2-7; 11 bases are shared with TRBD2. With 2 bases clipped from V and 1 base from J, the junction kept 1 base outside the gene matches. The CDR3 consists of 15 residues. Germline V gene sequence: CDR1 ENHRY, CDR2 SYGVKD. The CDR3 reads CAISEGTSGSYEQYF. For the CDR3, the DNA is TGTGCCATCAGTGAGGGGACTAGCGGATCCTACGAGCAGTACTTC.

The chain joins TRBV7-9 to TRBJ1-5; no clear D. The CDR3 is made up of 12 amino acids. In germline, CDR1 is SEHNR, CDR2 FQNEAQ (reference sequence). Trimming pared 3 bases from V and 5 bases from J, leaving 5 bases between. CDR3 in amino acids: CASSFGDQPQHF. The CDR3 DNA reads as TGTGCCAGCAGCTTCGGAGATCAGCCCCAGCATTTT.

This clone appeared a few times. The rearrangement uses TRBV7-6 and TRBJ2-3; 7 bases map to TRBD1. Per germline, CDR1 SGHVS and CDR2 FNYEAQ. The CDR3 has 14 residues. V lost 5 bases and J lost 6; bases outside the gene matches: 8. CDR3 sequence reads: CASSPSDREDTQYF. The DNA of the CDR3 is TGTGCCAGCAGCCCCTCCGACAGGGAGGATACGCAGTATTTT.

This clone has more than one count but fewer than ten. V usage is TRBV6-5 and J usage is TRBJ2-1; 10 bases are a match to TRBD1. V lost 4 bases and J lost 8; bases outside the gene matches: 8. The CDR3 contains 15 residues. The V gene's germline CDR1 is MNHEY and CDR2 SVGAGI. DNA for the CDR3: TGTGCCAGCAGTTTTGCCGGGACAGGGGTGGATGAGCAGTTCTTC. This codes for CASSFAGTGVDEQFF.

The CDR3 is CASSTEEGRETQYF. Here the CDR3 DNA reads TGTGCCAGCAGCACTGAGGAGGGAAGGGAGACCCAGTACTTC. This chain connects TRBV7-3 to TRBJ2-5; D perhaps matches TRBD2 (6 bases). This CDR3 is built from 14 residues. The V and J ends lost 5 bases and 5 bases respectively, with 15 bases between them. Germline V gene lookup returns CDR1 SGHTA and CDR2 FQGTGA.